This record concerns one T cell receptor beta chain sequence. Its antigen is unidentified. The data originate from a study of shared clonotypes between healthy human individuals. Authors' data handling: ImmunoSEQ junction-only sequences lacked quality scores, so their filtering differed. Repertoires were generated with immunoSEQ multiplex PCR, while TCRdb's copy carries only in-frame clones and drops some. For V, J and clone size, that table is used; D and trimming come from the DNA. The table records about 460,000 clones, 75% to 80% of them present only once. The study, taken as a whole, reports: It was expected that sequencing depth would affect clonotype sharing among donors.

The CDR3 extends over 15 amino acids. V lost 4 bases and J lost 4; bases outside the gene matches: 8. CDR1 is ENHRY and CDR2 is SYGVKD in the germline V gene. The study drew all its donors from Caucasian adults living in Nashville, Tennessee. This TCR was sampled from a middle-aged woman in good health. Some clones in this sample may be carry-over from other donors' samples. Sequenced: PBMCs. V is TRBV10-3 and J is TRBJ2-3, with 7 positions matching TRBD1. The CDR3 loop is CAISGGQSDADTQYF. CDR3 DNA: TGTGCCATCAGTGGGGGACAGTCGGACGCAGATACGCAGTATTTT.